The clone carrying this T cell receptor beta chain was found many times. What it binds is unknown. MiXCR was run by TCRdb on the reads, yielding one entry per CDR3 protein. The sample shows fewer than 300,000 distinct CDR3 sequences, more than 20% of them seen only once. This CDR3 contains 14 residues. The ends were cut back, 4 bases at V and 6 bases at J, with 13 bases in the middle. Looked up from germline, CDR1 is SGHTA and CDR2 is FQGNSA. This specimen comes from a study of T cell repertoires in cytomegalovirus infection. Study context: CMV infection plus the matching HLA type was flagged by public TCR beta signatures.

Overall study results and limits: Dominating the ex vivo response were TCR beta clonotypes that were CMV-specific and HLA-C-restricted. Totalled public TCR beta family frequency picked out people who carried CMV plus the relevant HLA.

This clonotype originated in a human donor in good health (CMV status not recorded). Some clones in this sample may be carry-over from other donors' samples. This chain connects TRBV7-2 to TRBJ2-1; D ambiguous. The sample taken for sequencing was PBMCs. The CDR3 region is CASSSRVHTNEQFF. The CDR3 DNA reads as TGTGCCAGCAGCTCCCGGGTCCATACCAATGAGCAGTTCTTC.